Shown below are 30 T cell receptor beta chains from a single sample sequenced in a study of blood T cells in healthy people across ages. The authors ran a second PCR of about 6 to 11 cycles using a sample-barcoded 5' primer and a J-beta primer mix. TCRdb re-called the 5' RACE reads with MiXCR, one entry per CDR3 protein. The sample records over 600,000 distinct CDR3 sequences, roughly 21% being singletons. Sequenced input: blood. The receptors derive from a man aged 65-85 years in good health.

This clonotype has only a few counts. V usage is TRBV4-1 and J usage is TRBJ2-2, with D possibly matching TRBD1 (5 bases). Germline assignment: CDR1 MGHRA and CDR2 YSYEKL. This CDR3 has 14 residues. Deletions cut 2 bases from V and 4 bases from J, with 8 bases between. The CDR3 sequence: CASSQQGSTGELFF. CDR3 DNA sequence: TGCGCCAGCAGCCAACAGGGATCCACCGGGGAGCTGTTTTTT.

The sample holds a few counts of this clonotype. The chain is built from TRBV4-1 and TRBJ1-4, with D unclear. Germline-derived CDR1 and CDR2 are MGHRA and YSYEKL. V was cut by 4 bases and J by 4 bases, with 16 bases left in between. The CDR3 sequence is 16 residues long. CDR3 amino acids: CASSPSRQVGNEKLFF. The CDR3 bases are TGCGCCAGCAGCCCATCACGGCAGGTCGGTAATGAAAAACTGTTTTTT.

In its sample, this clonotype was seen a few times. V is TRBV3-1 and J is TRBJ2-3, with TRBD2 as a possible D gene (6 bases). Trimming pared 1 base from V and 5 bases from J, leaving 10 bases between. There are 14 residues in the CDR3. Germline CDR1 and CDR2: LGHDT and YNNKEL (reference sequence). The CDR3 reads CASSQVGGRDTQYF. DNA for the CDR3: TGTGCCAGCAGCCAAGTCGGGGGAAGAGATACGCAGTATTTT.

For this clonotype: A read error is possible here, since a much larger clone lies one base away. The gene calls are TRBV3-1 and TRBJ2-5, with TRBD2 matching over 13 bases. The CDR3 loop spans 16 amino acids. CDR1 LGHDT and CDR2 YNNKEL come from the germline V gene (reference sequence). CDR3: CASSLRTSGRGNEQLF. The CDR3 DNA sequence: TGTGCCAGCAGCCTCCGGACTAGCGGGAGAGGTAATGAGCAGCTCTTC.

This clonotype was counted a few times. V and J are TRBV4-1 and TRBJ2-5; 7 bases fit TRBD1. The DNA matches TRBJ2-7 better at its end, which makes the J call doubtful. CDR3 length: 16 amino acids. The germline CDR1 and CDR2 sequences are MGHRA and YSYEKL. CDR3 sequence: CASSPDEGQYTYEQYF. In DNA form, the CDR3 reads TGCGCCAGCAGCCCTGATGAGGGACAGTATACGTACGAGCAGTACTTC.

This chain connects TRBV6-6 to TRBJ2-2; D might be TRBD2 (5 bases). Germline V gene sequence: CDR1 MNHNY, CDR2 SVGAGI (reference sequence). This CDR3 comprises 15 residues. Trimming took off 6 bases at V and 4 bases at J, with 15 bases between the two ends. The chain's CDR3 is CASRPEGKGTGELFF. CDR3 sequence (DNA): TGTGCCAGCAGACCTGAGGGAAAGGGCACCGGGGAGCTGTTTTTT.

The sample holds a few counts of this clonotype. The rearrangement links TRBV6-1 to TRBJ2-5; tentative D call: TRBD2 (6 bases). Looked up from germline, CDR1 is MNHNS and CDR2 is SASEGT. The germline V and J ends were trimmed by 10 bases and 4 bases, with 16 bases remaining between them. This CDR3 is 13 amino acids long. The CDR3 sequence is CAIKGRGIETQYF. The CDR3 DNA is TGTGCCATCAAGGGTCGCGGGATAGAGACCCAGTACTTC.

The sample holds a few counts of this clonotype. The V call is TRBV6-5, the J call TRBJ2-5, with a tentative D call TRBD1 (5 bases). Judging by the DNA end, TRBJ2-7 fits better; the J call may be wrong. This CDR3 has 15 amino acids. Germline assignment: CDR1 MNHEY and CDR2 SVGAGI. The CDR3 loop is CASSYDPLQAYEQYF. DNA for the CDR3: TGTGCCAGCAGTTACGATCCATTACAGGCCTACGAGCAGTACTTC.

The table lists this clonotype with a few counts. The chain employs TRBV27 and TRBJ2-7; TRBD2 aligns across 8 bases. The J call may be wrong; the DNA end is better matched by TRBJ2-5. This CDR3 spans 15 amino acids. The germline V gene encodes CDR1 MNHEY and CDR2 SMNVEV (reference sequence). This CDR3 is CASSPRFGREETQYF. The CDR3 region has the DNA TGTGCCAGCAGTCCCCGGTTCGGGAGGGAAGAGACCCAGTACTTC.

This chain joins TRBV10-3 and TRBJ2-7; D is perhaps TRBD2 (5 bases). With 10 bases removed from V and 1 base from J, the gap between germline ends came to 20 bases. The CDR3 spans 15 residues. Germline assignment: CDR1 ENHRY and CDR2 SYGVKD. CDR3: CATGELSRSSYEQYF. The CDR3 DNA is TGTGCCACCGGGGAACTATCGCGGAGTTCCTACGAGCAGTACTTC.

The chain combines TRBV2 with TRBJ2-7, with D possibly matching TRBD1 (5 bases). This CDR3 region has 15 residues. V was shortened by 10 bases and J by 6 bases, with 25 bases between the two germline ends. Germline V lookup: CDR1 SNHLY, CDR2 FYNNEI. For the CDR3, the DNA is TGTGCCACCAAAGGAGCAGCTCAGGGTCTCAGCGAGCAGTACTTC. This encodes CATKGAAQGLSEQYF. Full variable domain (missing parts from reference TRBV2 and TRBJ2-7): EPEVTQTPSHQVTQMGQEVILRCVPISNHLYFYWYRQILGQKVEFLVSFYNNEISEKSEIFDDQFSVERPDGSNFTLKIRSTKLEDSAMYFCATKGAAQGLSEQYFGPGTRLTVT.

This clonotype was counted a single time. The chain has TRBV7-2 and TRBJ2-1, with 8 bases aligning to TRBD2. V was clipped by 1 base and J by 9 bases; unmatched bases: 8. This CDR3 has 15 amino acids. Germline loops: CDR1 SGHTA, CDR2 FQGNSA. This CDR3 reads CASSLEQREFSEQFF. For the CDR3, the DNA is TGTGCCAGCAGCTTAGAGCAGCGGGAGTTTAGTGAGCAGTTCTTC.

As concerns this clonotype: The germline gene is not matched at one end of the junction; a read error may be the cause. The J gene is TRBJ2-1, the V gene TRBV10-3, with 8 positions matching TRBD1. Germline values: CDR1 ENHRY, CDR2 SYGVKD. This CDR3 has 18 amino acids. CDR3: CTISEGAVGQGSYNEQFF. The CDR3 nucleotides are TGTACCATCAGTGAAGGAGCTGTAGGACAGGGCTCCTACAATGAGCAGTTCTTC.

This clonotype has at least ten counts. At one end, the junction sequence differs from germline, possibly due to a read error. The rearrangement joins TRBV5-1 to TRBJ2-5; D call uncertain. Per germline, CDR1 SGHRS and CDR2 YFSETQ. This CDR3 region has 11 residues. CDR3 in amino acids: CASSTQETQYF. The CDR3 DNA is TGTGCCAGCAGCACCCAAGAGACCCAGTACTTC.

This clonotype was seen more than once but under ten times. V gene TRBV27 combines with J gene TRBJ1-1; 8 nucleotides line up with TRBD1. CDR1 is MNHEY, CDR2 SMNVEV, per germline (reference sequence). The CDR3 is 12 residues long. With V trimmed by 6 bases and J by 11 bases, 8 bases remained unmatched. CDR3 sequence reads: CASSRAGQDAFF. The CDR3 nucleotides are TGTGCCAGCAGCCGTGCGGGACAGGACGCTTTCTTT.

This clonotype has only one observation. The rearrangement uses TRBV5-1 and TRBJ1-4; a possible D gene is TRBD1 (5 bases). Germline CDR1 is SGHRS and CDR2 is YFSETQ. Trimming removed 0 bases at V and 6 bases at J, with 18 bases between. This CDR3 comprises 17 residues. This CDR3 is CASSLVGDPTMDEKLFF. CDR3 coding DNA: TGCGCCAGCAGCTTGGTGGGGGATCCTACTATGGATGAAAAACTGTTTTTT. Complete variable domain (other parts from reference TRBV5-1 and TRBJ1-4): KAGVTQTPRYLIKTRGQQVTLSCSPISGHRSVSWYQQTPGQGLQFLFEYFSETQRNKGNFPGRFSGRQFSNSRSEMNVSTLELGDSALYLCASSLVGDPTMDEKLFFGSGTQLSVL.

This chain uses TRBV7-2 with TRBJ2-5; TRBD2 is a possible D gene (6 bases). The germline V gene has CDR1 SGHTA and CDR2 FQGNSA. The CDR3 totals 16 residues. Trimming took 1 base from V and 4 from J, leaving 16 bases between them. The CDR3 here is CASSLGDLPAGETQYF. In DNA form, the CDR3 reads TGTGCCAGCAGCTTAGGAGATCTGCCAGCGGGAGAGACCCAGTACTTC.

This clonotype was seen a handful of times. V is TRBV30 and J is TRBJ2-7; D not certain. V lost 2 bases, J lost 6 bases, and 17 bases lay in between. CDR1 is GTSNPN and CDR2 is SVGIG in the germline V gene (reference sequence). The CDR3 totals 14 residues. This CDR3 is CAWSMTDRISEQYF. The CDR3 DNA follows: TGTGCCTGGAGTATGACTGACCGAATCTCCGAGCAGTACTTC. Complete variable domain (other parts from reference TRBV30 and TRBJ2-7): SQTIHQWPATLVQPVGSPLSLECTVEGTSNPNLYWYRQAAGRGLQLLFYSVGIGQISSEVPQNLSASRPQDRQFILSSKKLLLSDSGFYLCAWSMTDRISEQYFGPGTRLTVT.

This rearrangement joins TRBV9 to TRBJ1-6; unclear D gene. The CDR3 sequence is 13 residues long. The V gene lost 0 bases and the J gene lost 10 bases, with 8 bases spanning the gap. Germline V CDR1 and CDR2: SGDLS, YYNGEE. CDR3 region: CASSVDSRSPLHF. The CDR3 DNA follows: TGTGCCAGCAGCGTAGACTCTAGATCACCCCTCCACTTT.

The V call is TRBV20-1, the J call TRBJ1-4, with TRBD1 identical over 7 bases. V shed 0 bases, J shed 6 bases, and the junction held 7 bases outside the gene matches. Germline V gives CDR1 DFQATT, CDR2 SNEGSKA (reference sequence). The CDR3 sequence is 15 residues long. CDR3 coding DNA: TGCAGTGCTAGAGATCTCACAGGGGCGGATGAAAAACTGTTTTTT. Protein sequence: CSARDLTGADEKLFF.

V usage is TRBV20-1 and J usage is TRBJ1-1, with 9 bases identical to TRBD1. CDR1 is DFQATT and CDR2 is SNEGSKA in the germline V gene (reference sequence). The CDR3 consists of 15 residues. The V and J ends lost 5 bases and 5 bases, in that order; junction bases with no gene match: 12. The CDR3 protein is CSARALGQGGTEAFF. CDR3 in DNA: TGCAGTGCTCGAGCCTTGGGACAGGGAGGTACTGAAGCTTTCTTT.

The chain is built from TRBV5-1 and TRBJ2-5, with 11 bases identical to TRBD2. Germline loops: CDR1 SGHRS, CDR2 YFSETQ. V dropped 0 bases and J dropped 5; count of bases not matched to a gene: 12. The CDR3 sequence is 18 residues long. Written as DNA, the CDR3 is TGCGCCAGCAGCTTGGAGGGACTAGCGGTGTATTTTGGGGAGACCCAGTACTTC. It yields the protein CASSLEGLAVYFGETQYF.

Only a few counts were recorded for this clonotype. The J gene is TRBJ2-3, the V gene TRBV14, with TRBD2 matching over 11 bases. There are 14 residues in the CDR3. From germline, CDR1 is SGHDN and CDR2 FVKESK. V was pared by 8 bases and J by 1 base, with 2 bases of the junction left unmatched. The CDR3 DNA is TGTGCCAGCGGACTAGCGGGTGGCACAGATACGCAGTATTTT. As protein: CASGLAGGTDTQYF.

This clonotype came up a few times. The chain uses TRBV5-1 and TRBJ2-3, with TRBD1 identical over 12 bases. Germline CDR1 reads SGHRS; CDR2 reads YFSETQ. The CDR3 contains 16 residues. The ends lost 3 bases at V and 4 bases at J; junction bases unmatched: 6. CDR3 in DNA: TGCGCCAGCAGCTCACCCGGGACAGGGGGCGCAGATACGCAGTATTTT. Translation: CASSSPGTGGADTQYF. Drawing the rest from reference TRBV5-1 and TRBJ2-3, the complete variable domain is KAGVTQTPRYLIKTRGQQVTLSCSPISGHRSVSWYQQTPGQGLQFLFEYFSETQRNKGNFPGRFSGRQFSNSRSEMNVSTLELGDSALYLCASSSPGTGGADTQYFGPGTRLTVL.

The rearrangement uses TRBV5-1 and TRBJ2-6, with D hard to call. Trimming took off 1 base at V and 4 bases at J, with 6 bases between the two ends. CDR3 length equals 14 residues. CDR1 is SGHRS and CDR2 is YFSETQ in the germline V gene. CDR3 nucleotides: TGCGCCAGCAGCTTGCTTACAGGGGCCAACGTCCTGACTTTC. Protein: CASSLLTGANVLTF.

A few counts support this clonotype. The chain combines TRBV20-1 with TRBJ2-1; 15 nucleotides match TRBD2. V dropped 8 bases and J dropped 0; count of bases not matched to a gene: 8. CDR1 DFQATT and CDR2 SNEGSKA come from the germline V gene (reference sequence). The CDR3 contains 17 residues. This chain's CDR3 is CSPAGTSGRSSYNEQFF. The CDR3 DNA sequence: TGCAGTCCGGCCGGGACTAGCGGGAGGAGCTCCTACAATGAGCAGTTCTTC.

This clonotype was counted a few times. The chain is built from TRBV20-1 and TRBJ2-4; 7 bases fit TRBD1. The germline V gene encodes CDR1 DFQATT and CDR2 SNEGSKA (reference sequence). This CDR3 contains 18 residues. After removal of 5 bases from V and 7 bases from J, the junction contained 23 bases not matched to a gene. The CDR3 loop is CSAFPGGGGESKTNIQYF. Written as DNA, the CDR3 is TGCAGTGCTTTCCCAGGGGGTGGGGGTGAGTCAAAGACGAACATTCAGTACTTC.

This clonotype was counted only a few times. The V call is TRBV7-8, the J call TRBJ2-5; D possibly corresponds to TRBD1 (6 bases). The V end lost 1 base, the J end lost 3 bases, and 9 bases lay between the germline ends. CDR1 and CDR2 from the germline V gene are SGHVS and FQNEAQ. This CDR3 contains 14 residues. The CDR3: CASSLGNREETQYF. DNA for the CDR3: TGTGCCAGCAGCTTAGGTAACAGGGAAGAGACCCAGTACTTC. Based on the CDR3 plus reference TRBV7-8 and TRBJ2-5, the full variable domain is GAGVSQSPRYKVAKRGQDVALRCDPISGHVSLFWYQQALGQGPEFLTYFQNEAQLDKSGLPSDRFFAERPEGSVSTLKIQRTQQEDSAVYLCASSLGNREETQYFGPGTRLLVL.

This clonotype was recorded many times. The CDR3 spells CSVEVVALDIQYF. For the CDR3, the DNA is TGCAGCGTTGAAGTGGTAGCTTTGGACATTCAGTACTTC. The chain is built from TRBV29-1 and TRBJ2-4, with D unclear. CDR1 and CDR2 from the germline V gene are SQVTM and ANQGSEA. CDR3 length: 13 residues. V lost 1 base and J lost 8, with 12 bases in between. Combining the CDR3 with reference TRBV29-1 and TRBJ2-4 gives the whole variable domain SAVISQKPSRDICQRGTSLTIQCQVDSQVTMMFWYRQQPGQSLTLIATANQGSEATYESGFVIDKFPISRPNLTFSTLTVSNMSPEDSSIYLCSVEVVALDIQYFGAGTRLSVL.

This sequence joins TRBV6-6 and TRBJ2-1; TRBD2 agrees at 8 bases. Unmatched junction bases numbered 10, after V lost 6 bases and J lost 3 bases. Per germline, CDR1 MNHNY and CDR2 SVGAGI (reference sequence). This CDR3 has 16 residues. CDR3 residues: CASSPGGTRHYNEQFF. The CDR3 DNA reads TGTGCCAGCAGCCCCGGTGGGACTAGGCACTACAATGAGCAGTTCTTC.